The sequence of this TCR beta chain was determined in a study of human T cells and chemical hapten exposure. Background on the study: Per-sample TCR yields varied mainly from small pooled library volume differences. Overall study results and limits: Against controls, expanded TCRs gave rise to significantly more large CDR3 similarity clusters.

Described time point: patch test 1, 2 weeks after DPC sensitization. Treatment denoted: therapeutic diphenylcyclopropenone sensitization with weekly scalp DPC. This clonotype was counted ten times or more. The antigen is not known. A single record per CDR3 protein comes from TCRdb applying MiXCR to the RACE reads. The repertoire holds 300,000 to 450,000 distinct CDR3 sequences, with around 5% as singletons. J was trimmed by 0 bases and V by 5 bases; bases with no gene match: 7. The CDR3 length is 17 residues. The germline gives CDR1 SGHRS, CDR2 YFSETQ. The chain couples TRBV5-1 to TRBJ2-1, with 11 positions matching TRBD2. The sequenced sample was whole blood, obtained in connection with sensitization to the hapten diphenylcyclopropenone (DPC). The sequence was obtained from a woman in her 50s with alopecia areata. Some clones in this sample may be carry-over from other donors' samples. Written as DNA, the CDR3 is TGCGCCAGCAGACTACTAGCGGGAGTTTCCTCCTACAATGAGCAGTTCTTC. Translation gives CASRLLAGVSSYNEQFF.